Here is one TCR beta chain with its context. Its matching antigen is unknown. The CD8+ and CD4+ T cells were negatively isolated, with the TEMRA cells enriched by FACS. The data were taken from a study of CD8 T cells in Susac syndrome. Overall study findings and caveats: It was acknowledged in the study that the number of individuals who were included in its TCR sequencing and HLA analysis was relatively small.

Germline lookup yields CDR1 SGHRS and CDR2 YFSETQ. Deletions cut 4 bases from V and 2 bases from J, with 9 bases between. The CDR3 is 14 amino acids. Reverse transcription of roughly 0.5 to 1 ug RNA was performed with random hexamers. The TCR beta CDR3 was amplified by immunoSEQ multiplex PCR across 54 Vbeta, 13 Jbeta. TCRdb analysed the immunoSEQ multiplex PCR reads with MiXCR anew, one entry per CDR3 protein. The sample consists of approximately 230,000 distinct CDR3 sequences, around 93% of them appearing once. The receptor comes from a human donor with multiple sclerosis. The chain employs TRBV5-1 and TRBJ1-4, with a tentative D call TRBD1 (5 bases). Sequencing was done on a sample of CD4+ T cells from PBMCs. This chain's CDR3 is CASSPQDTNEKLFF. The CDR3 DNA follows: TGCGCCAGCAGCCCACAGGATACTAATGAAAAACTGTTTTTT.